Listed below are T cell receptor beta chains from one sample, sequenced in a study of cytomegalovirus exposure and HLA in healthy donors. Assay: immunoSEQ multiplex PCR; the TCRdb copy retains only in-frame clones and omits some. The table records 95,000 to 130,000 clones, 9.5% of them present only once. Sample: PBMCs. The origin of the receptors is a man aged 30 to 39 in good health and CMV-seronegative. Each CDR3 is given with its conserved first and last residue. The D gene is left open where the match is weak. Some rows mark clone size as missing; the rest say once, few, many or name a class of expanded clone.

few,TRBJ2-5,TRBV7-6,-,CASSFVTLQETQYF,TGTGCCAGCAGCTTCGTGACACTCCAAGAGACCCAGTACTTC
few,TRBJ1-1,TRBV18,TRBD1,CASSPGDRNTEAFF,TGTGCCAGCTCACCAGGGGACAGGAACACTGAAGCTTTCTTT
-,TRBJ1-1,TRBV7-9,TRBD1,CAIQDRGNTEAFF,TGTGCCATTCAGGACAGGGGGAACACTGAAGCTTTCTTT
-,TRBJ2-4,TRBV29-1,TRBD2,CSVLLAGDIQYF,TGCAGCGTTCTACTAGCGGGGGACATTCAGTACTTC
-,TRBJ1-1,TRBV7-9,TRBD1,CASSLVGTGEAFF,TGTGCCAGCAGCTTAGTGGGGACAGGTGAAGCTTTCTTT
few,TRBJ1-2,TRBV6-5,-,CASTLGGFYGYTF,TGTGCCAGCACGCTGGGGGGTTTCTATGGCTACACCTTC
-,TRBJ1-5,TRBV7-8,-,CASSLGETVLSNQPQHF,TGTGCCAGCAGCTTAGGAGAGACAGTCCTCAGCAATCAGCCCCAGCATTTT
-,TRBJ2-7,TRBV5-5,-,CASSLAGGGFYEQYF,TGTGCCAGCAGCTTGGCAGGTGGGGGCTTCTACGAGCAGTACTTC
-,TRBJ2-3,TRBV5-1,-,CASSLQGTDTQYF,TGCGCCAGCAGCTTACAGGGCACAGATACGCAGTATTTT
-,TRBJ2-6,TRBV4-1,-,CASSQGDTSSGANVLTF,TGCGCCAGCAGCCAAGGGGACACAAGCTCTGGGGCCAACGTCCTGACTTTC
few,TRBJ1-3,TRBV19,-,CASSIYRAPGNTIYF,TGTGCCAGTAGTATCTACAGGGCCCCTGGAAACACCATATATTTT
few,TRBJ2-2,TRBV4-1,-,CASSLGGGERAGELFF,TGCGCCAGCAGCCTCGGAGGAGGGGAAAGGGCCGGGGAGCTGTTTTTT
few,TRBJ2-1,TRBV6-4,TRBD2,CASSEETSGGNEQFF,TGTGCCAGCAGTGAGGAGACTAGCGGGGGGAATGAGCAGTTCTTC
-,TRBJ1-2,TRBV7-9,TRBD1,CASSSIPGQGVIGYTF,TGTGCCAGCAGCTCAATCCCGGGACAGGGGGTTATCGGCTACACCTTC
few,TRBJ2-3,TRBV11-2,TRBD1,CASSLRGTGDTQYF,TGTGCCAGCAGCTTGAGAGGGACAGGGGATACGCAGTATTTT
-,TRBJ1-2,TRBV7-9,TRBD1,CASTQSPGQKNYGYTF,TGTGCCAGCACCCAATCTCCGGGACAGAAAAACTATGGCTACACCTTC
few,TRBJ1-2,TRBV11-3,-,CASSLESSYGYTF,TGTGCCAGCAGCTTAGAATCCTCTTATGGCTACACCTTC
-,TRBJ1-2,TRBV5-1,-,CASSPAGQFAGYGYTF,TGCGCCAGCAGCCCCGCCGGACAGTTCGCCGGCTATGGCTACACCTTC
-,TRBJ1-5,TRBV4-3,TRBD1,CASSRDRGPNQPQHF,TGCGCCAGCAGCCGCGACAGGGGGCCCAATCAGCCCCAGCATTTT
-,TRBJ2-7,TRBV19,TRBD1,CASSSGQGVREQYF,TGTGCCAGTAGTTCGGGACAGGGGGTTAGGGAGCAGTACTTC
few,TRBJ1-1,TRBV30,-,CAWSVQARITEAFF,TGTGCCTGGAGTGTACAGGCCAGGATCACTGAAGCTTTCTTT
-,TRBJ1-1,TRBV11-3,-,CASSLGRNTEAFF,TGTGCCAGCAGCTTGGGCCGCAACACTGAAGCTTTCTTT
few,TRBJ2-1,TRBV5-1,TRBD2,CASSRGLATGNEQFF,TGCGCCAGCAGCCGTGGACTAGCGACAGGCAATGAGCAGTTCTTC
-,TRBJ2-7,TRBV28,-,CASSLRTEQYF,TGTGCCAGCAGTTTAAGGACAGAGCAGTACTTC
-,TRBJ2-7,TRBV5-5,TRBD1,CASSDGTGIYEQYF,TGTGCCAGCAGCGACGGGACAGGGATCTACGAGCAGTACTTC
few,TRBJ2-7,TRBV9,-,CASSVVPDRDSEQYF,TGTGCCAGCAGCGTAGTACCCGACAGGGACTCCGAGCAGTACTTC
few,TRBJ2-2,TRBV19,-,CASSIDRLAGELFF,TGTGCCAGTAGTATAGACAGACTAGCCGGGGAGCTGTTTTTT
-,TRBJ2-2,TRBV25-1,-,CASSDPRAGPVSTGELFF,TGTGCCAGCAGTGACCCCAGGGCGGGGCCCGTTAGCACCGGGGAGCTGTTTTTT
few,TRBJ1-1,TRBV19,-,CASNPTETVNTEAFF,TGTGCCAGTAACCCTACTGAGACAGTGAACACTGAAGCTTTCTTT
-,TRBJ1-1,TRBV11-3,-,CASSSPYTEAFF,TGTGCCAGCAGCTCCCCGTACACTGAAGCTTTCTTT
few,TRBJ2-5,TRBV6-6,TRBD1,CASRPGQVSTQETQYF,TGTGCCAGCAGACCCGGACAGGTTAGCACCCAAGAGACCCAGTACTTC
few,TRBJ1-2,TRBV27,-,CASSLSEANGYTF,TGTGCCAGCAGTTTATCGGAGGCCAATGGCTACACCTTC
-,TRBJ2-7,TRBV7-2,-,CASSAKQGIEQYF,TGTGCCAGCAGCGCCAAACAGGGTATCGAGCAGTACTTC
-,TRBJ1-1,TRBV5-1,-,CASSSNRVVREDEAFF,TGCGCCAGCAGCTCCAACAGGGTAGTAAGAGAAGATGAAGCTTTCTTT
-,TRBJ1-4,TRBV6-1,-,CASSEARGLINEKLFF,TGTGCCAGCAGTGAAGCCCGGGGACTGATTAATGAAAAACTGTTTTTT
few,TRBJ1-1,TRBV28,-,CASTLGGAAGTEAFF,TGTGCCAGCACCCTAGGGGGGGCGGCTGGCACTGAAGCTTTCTTT
-,TRBJ1-6,TRBV19,-,CPRWSRYNSPLHF,TGTCCCCGGTGGTCAAGATATAATTCACCCCTCCACTTT
few,TRBJ2-7,TRBV10-1,-,CASSKEPGYEQYF,TGCGCCAGCAGTAAAGAACCGGGCTACGAGCAGTACTTC
few,TRBJ2-3,TRBV12-5,TRBD2,CASQGRVTDTQYF,TGTGCTAGTCAAGGGAGGGTAACAGATACGCAGTATTTT
few,TRBJ2-5,TRBV11-3,TRBD2,CASSSVTSGRVNPYF,TGTGCCAGCAGCTCTGTCACTAGCGGGAGGGTTAACCCATACTTC
few,TRBJ1-1,TRBV4-2,-,CASSQVGGAMNTEAFF,TGTGCCAGCAGCCAAGTTGGCGGTGCCATGAACACTGAAGCTTTCTTT
-,TRBJ2-2,TRBV27,-,CASSNRDTGELFF,TGTGCCAGCAGTAACAGGGACACCGGGGAGCTGTTTTTT
-,TRBJ2-5,TRBV5-6,TRBD2,CASSLATSGRETQYF,TGTGCCAGCAGCTTGGCGACTAGCGGGAGAGAGACCCAGTACTTC
-,TRBJ2-2,TRBV7-6,TRBD2,CASSARPGLAGVGGELFF,TGTGCCAGCAGCGCCCGACCGGGACTAGCGGGAGTAGGCGGGGAGCTGTTTTTT
few,TRBJ1-5,TRBV28,TRBD1,CASSQNRDRGNQPQHF,TGTGCCAGCAGTCAGAACCGGGACAGGGGAAATCAGCCCCAGCATTTT
few,TRBJ2-7,TRBV6-5,TRBD2,CASSYSGESYEQYF,TGTGCCAGCAGTTATAGCGGGGAGAGCTACGAGCAGTACTTC
few,TRBJ2-5,TRBV7-9,TRBD2,CASSFGGRETQYF,TGTGCCAGCAGCTTCGGCGGGAGAGAGACCCAGTACTTC
few,TRBJ1-1,TRBV18,TRBD1,CASSPGTDSNTEAFF,TGTGCCAGCTCACCGGGGACAGATAGTAACACTGAAGCTTTCTTT
few,TRBJ2-3,TRBV7-9,-,CASSPSGGDTQYF,TGTGCCAGCAGTCCGTCCGGGGGAGATACGCAGTATTTT
-,TRBJ1-2,TRBV16,-,CASSQSSLADGYTF,TGTGCCAGCAGCCAATCGTCTTTAGCGGATGGCTACACCTTC
few,TRBJ2-5,TRBV27,TRBD2,CAPPGRGVLQETQYF,TGCGCCCCTCCAGGACGGGGGGTCCTTCAAGAGACCCAGTACTTC
few,TRBJ2-7,TRBV19,TRBD1,CASSKGQPYEQYF,TGTGCCAGTAGTAAGGGACAGCCCTACGAGCAGTACTTC